These 25 T cell receptor beta chains were sequenced from one sample in a study of identical twins. In TCRdb, the 5' RACE reads were re-called with MiXCR into one record per CDR3 protein. The sample lists under 300,000 distinct CDR3 sequences; over 11% were seen once. Sequencing used memory (CD45RO+) T cells sorted from blood. The source of these receptors is a young woman in good health.

The chain is built from TRBV7-3 and TRBJ2-3; the match to TRBD2 covers 7 bases. The CDR3 is made up of 13 amino acids. V dropped 9 bases and J dropped 6; count of bases not matched to a gene: 9. CDR1 is SGHTA, CDR2 FQGTGA, per germline. In nucleotides, the CDR3 is TGTGCCAGTTCGGGGGGTCTGAAGGATACGCAGTATTTT. This gives the protein CASSGGLKDTQYF.

This clonotype was found once. The rearrangement joins TRBV6-2 or TRBV6-3 to TRBJ2-7; 7 bases align to TRBD1. Trimming cost V 10 bases and J 5 bases; bases outside gene matches: 11. CDR1 and CDR2 from the germline V gene are MNHEY and SVGEGT. The CDR3 is 13 residues long. In DNA form, the CDR3 reads TGTGCCAACCTCCGACAGGGAAACCACGAGCAGTACTTC. Translation gives CANLRQGNHEQYF.

This chain uses TRBV6-5 with TRBJ2-3; 7 nucleotides agree with TRBD2. V shed 0 bases and J 2 bases; nucleotides not matched to a gene: 2. CDR3 length: 15 amino acids. Per the germline V gene, CDR1 is MNHEY and CDR2 is SVGAGI. The CDR3 nucleotides are TGTGCCAGCAGTTACTCTGGACTAGTCACAGATACGCAGTATTTT. Translation: CASSYSGLVTDTQYF.

The V gene is TRBV6-4, the J gene TRBJ1-1; perhaps TRBD1 as D (6 bases). V shed 8 bases and J shed 3 bases, with 16 bases lying between them. The CDR3 extends over 14 amino acids. Germline V gene data show CDR1 as MRHNA and CDR2 as SNTAGT. The CDR3 DNA reads TGTGCCAGCTCCAGGGGTTCATGGGACACTGAAGCTTTCTTT. It yields the protein CASSRGSWDTEAFF.

This clonotype has a count of ten or more. The V call is TRBV7-6, the J call TRBJ1-5, with 7 bases lining up with TRBD1. Trimming at V came to 6 bases and at J to 7 bases, leaving 15 bases not matched to a gene. Germline CDR1 is SGHVS and CDR2 is FNYEAQ. The CDR3 is made up of 16 amino acids. The CDR3: CASSLGTGAMGQPQHF. Written as DNA, the CDR3 is TGTGCCAGCAGTTTGGGCACAGGGGCGATGGGACAGCCCCAGCATTTT.

The chain couples TRBV4-2 to TRBJ2-3; D possibly uses TRBD1 or TRBD2 (5 bases each). CDR1 is LGHNA and CDR2 is YNFKEQ in the germline V gene. The CDR3 spans 14 residues. V was clipped by 3 bases and J by 1 base, with 8 bases between them. The DNA for the CDR3 is TGTGCCAGCAGCCAGGGGGATGGCACAGATACGCAGTATTTT. It encodes CASSQGDGTDTQYF.

The rearrangement joins TRBV12-3 or TRBV12-4 to TRBJ2-3, with D uncertain. V was shortened by 6 bases and J by 6 bases, with 22 bases between the two germline ends. The CDR3 covers 16 residues. The CDR3 protein is CASSYLGPPAHDTQYF. Here the CDR3 DNA reads TGTGCCAGCAGCTATCTAGGGCCTCCCGCCCATGATACGCAGTATTTT.

This clonotype came up a few times. V is TRBV5-1 and J is TRBJ2-6; no reliable D call. Trimming took off 7 bases at V and 2 bases at J, with 13 bases between the two ends. Germline-derived CDR1 and CDR2 are SGHRS and YFSETQ. This CDR3 comprises 15 residues. CDR3: CASGRVLAGANVLTF. DNA of the CDR3: TGCGCCAGCGGCAGAGTCTTAGCTGGGGCCAACGTCCTGACTTTC. The full variable domain, with the rest looked up from reference TRBV5-1 and TRBJ2-6, is KAGVTQTPRYLIKTRGQQVTLSCSPISGHRSVSWYQQTPGQGLQFLFEYFSETQRNKGNFPGRFSGRQFSNSRSEMNVSTLELGDSALYLCASGRVLAGANVLTFGAGSRLTVL.

This clonotype appeared many times. The V gene is TRBV19, the J gene TRBJ1-1; 7 bases map to TRBD1. The trim removed 1 base at V and 7 bases at J, leaving 6 bases unmatched. The CDR3 has 14 residues. Germline CDR1 reads LNHDA; CDR2 reads SQIVND (reference sequence). DNA of the CDR3: TGTGCCAGTAGTATAGCCCGGACAGGATATGAAGCTTTCTTT. Protein: CASSIARTGYEAFF.

The chain has TRBV2 and TRBJ2-7, with 10 bases lining up with TRBD1. The CDR3 is 13 residues long. After removal of 6 bases from V and 5 bases from J, the junction contained 4 bases not matched to a gene. Per germline, CDR1 SNHLY and CDR2 FYNNEI. CDR3 sequence reads: CASSKTGGDEQYF. Written as DNA, the CDR3 is TGTGCCAGCAGCAAGACAGGGGGCGACGAGCAGTACTTC. Full variable domain (remainder filled in from reference TRBV2 and TRBJ2-7): EPEVTQTPSHQVTQMGQEVILRCVPISNHLYFYWYRQILGQKVEFLVSFYNNEISEKSEIFDDQFSVERPDGSNFTLKIRSTKLEDSAMYFCASSKTGGDEQYFGPGTRLTVT.

The CDR3 nucleotides are TGCGCCAGCAGCTTGGCCCTAGCGGGGGGGCCGGTCTACGAGCAGTACTTC. This translates into CASSLALAGGPVYEQYF. The chain recombines TRBV5-1 with TRBJ2-7; 12 bases align to TRBD2. V lost 0 bases to trimming and J lost 3 bases; unmatched junction nucleotides: 7. The CDR3 sequence is 17 residues long. Germline CDR1 reads SGHRS; CDR2 reads YFSETQ. Based on the CDR3 plus reference TRBV5-1 and TRBJ2-7, the full variable domain is KAGVTQTPRYLIKTRGQQVTLSCSPISGHRSVSWYQQTPGQGLQFLFEYFSETQRNKGNFPGRFSGRQFSNSRSEMNVSTLELGDSALYLCASSLALAGGPVYEQYFGPGTRLTVT.

This clonotype was picked up many times. The gene calls are TRBV20-1 and TRBJ1-2; 8 nucleotides align to TRBD1. CDR1 and CDR2 (germline): DFQATT, SNEGSKA (reference sequence). The V and J ends lost 0 bases and 4 bases, in that order; junction bases with no gene match: 10. This CDR3 contains 16 residues. The DNA of the CDR3 is TGCAGTGCTAGAGATCTAAAGAATGGACAGGGCTATGGCTACACCTTC. Amino acid sequence: CSARDLKNGQGYGYTF.

This clonotype has just a few counts. The chain combines TRBV20-1 with TRBJ2-5; D perhaps matches TRBD2 (5 bases). V lost 0 bases and J 1 base, leaving 18 bases between the germline ends. Germline V gene lookup returns CDR1 DFQATT and CDR2 SNEGSKA (reference sequence). The CDR3 contains 17 residues. CDR3 DNA sequence: TGCAGTGCTAGAGATCTAAGTCGAGCGGAGTCCCAAGAGACCCAGTACTTC. Its protein product is CSARDLSRAESQETQYF.

The chain recombines TRBV21-1 with TRBJ2-1; the table assigns TRBD1, which was not confirmed against the DNA. TRBV21-1 is tagged as a pseudogene. The CDR3 runs to 14 residues. The chain's CDR3 is CASSKGGGALEQFF. The CDR3 region has the DNA TGTGCCAGCAGCAAAGGGGGGGGAGCTCTCGAGCAGTTCTTC.

This clonotype was seen only a few times. V and J are TRBV5-1 and TRBJ2-7; TRBD1 matches at 8 bases. The CDR3 extends over 15 amino acids. After removal of 4 bases from V and 0 bases from J, the junction contained 6 bases not matched to a gene. CDR1 SGHRS and CDR2 YFSETQ come from the germline V gene. The CDR3 DNA reads TGCGCCAGCAGCGTCCGGGACAGGCGCTCCTACGAGCAGTACTTC. Protein product: CASSVRDRRSYEQYF.

J is TRBJ1-2 and V is TRBV11-2; D gene uncertain. Trimming cost V 5 bases and J 5 bases, with 6 bases left between them. This CDR3 has 11 amino acids. Germline lookup yields CDR1 SGHAT and CDR2 FQNNGV. Here the CDR3 DNA reads TGTGCCAGCAGCATGCGTTATGGCTACACCTTC. Protein product: CASSMRYGYTF.

This clonotype has only a few counts. The CDR3 reads CASSLMPGQKNNEQFF. In DNA, the CDR3 is TGCGCCAGCAGCTTGATGCCGGGACAGAAAAACAATGAGCAGTTCTTC. The chain combines TRBV5-1 with TRBJ2-1; 7 bases are shared with TRBD1. Germline CDR1 reads SGHRS; CDR2 reads YFSETQ. V gave up 1 base and J gave up 5 bases; unmatched junction bases: 9. The CDR3 is 16 amino acids. The whole variable domain, filled in from reference TRBV5-1 and TRBJ2-1, reads KAGVTQTPRYLIKTRGQQVTLSCSPISGHRSVSWYQQTPGQGLQFLFEYFSETQRNKGNFPGRFSGRQFSNSRSEMNVSTLELGDSALYLCASSLMPGQKNNEQFFGPGTRLTVL.

V gene TRBV4-3 combines with J gene TRBJ2-3, with D uncertain. V was pared by 6 bases and J by 6 bases, with 19 bases between. Looked up from germline, CDR1 is LGHNA and CDR2 is YSLEER. This CDR3 is 15 amino acids long. CDR3 sequence: CASSFTPGPPDTQYF. DNA of the CDR3: TGCGCCAGCAGTTTCACCCCGGGCCCCCCCGATACGCAGTATTTT.

The gene calls are TRBV12-3 or TRBV12-4 and TRBJ1-6; the match to TRBD1 covers 8 bases. The ends lost 5 bases at V and 8 bases at J; junction bases unmatched: 5. This CDR3 has 14 amino acids. The chain's CDR3 is CASSATGGHSPLHF. The CDR3 DNA is TGTGCCAGCAGTGCTACAGGGGGTCATTCACCCCTCCACTTT.

The J gene is TRBJ2-5, the V gene TRBV5-1; D ambiguous. The CDR3 runs 12 residues. Germline-derived CDR1 and CDR2 are SGHRS and YFSETQ. Trimming cost V 2 bases and J 3 bases, with 5 bases left between them. This chain's CDR3 is CASSLPKETQYF. The CDR3 DNA reads TGCGCCAGCAGCTTACCCAAAGAGACCCAGTACTTC.

The chain recombines TRBV7-9 with TRBJ2-3; TRBD2 agrees at 7 bases. The V gene end was trimmed by 5 bases and the J gene end by 7 bases; junction bases not matched to a gene: 9. This CDR3 region has 14 residues. From germline, CDR1 is SEHNR and CDR2 FQNEAQ (reference sequence). CDR3 in DNA: TGTGCCAGCAGCCCCTCGGGAGGCCGGAATACGCAGTATTTT. As protein: CASSPSGGRNTQYF.

This clonotype turned up a few times. The gene calls are TRBV27 and TRBJ2-1; TRBD1 might be the D (6 bases). CDR3 length equals 19 residues. The V end lost 5 bases, the J end lost 8 bases, and 31 bases lay between the germline ends. Germline lookup yields CDR1 MNHEY and CDR2 SMNVEV (reference sequence). CDR3 in DNA: TGTGCCAGCAGTGCTCGGGGATTTTCAGGGGATGGTATGGGGTATGAGCAGTTCTTC. As protein: CASSARGFSGDGMGYEQFF.

This clonotype was observed a few times. The J gene is TRBJ2-5, the V gene TRBV20-1; D is undetermined. Germline assignment: CDR1 DFQATT and CDR2 SNEGSKA (reference sequence). Trimming removed 3 bases at V and 5 bases at J, with 13 bases between. This CDR3 has 13 residues. The CDR3 protein is CSARMANGETQYF. The CDR3 region has the DNA TGCAGTGCTAGGATGGCCAATGGGGAGACCCAGTACTTC.

This clonotype was recorded a few times. The chain is built from TRBV6-4 and TRBJ1-2; D gene unclear. V lost 6 bases, J lost 7 bases, and 15 bases lay in between. CDR3 size: 13 residues. Germline lookup yields CDR1 MRHNA and CDR2 SNTAGT. CDR3 DNA: TGTGCCAGCAGGGATAGGTTTACTGGTGGCTACACCTTC. Protein sequence: CASRDRFTGGYTF.

This clonotype was recorded at least ten times. The rearrangement joins TRBV9 to TRBJ2-7; TRBD1 is a possible D gene (6 bases). V was clipped by 8 bases and J by 0 bases, with 12 bases between them. Germline V gene data show CDR1 as SGDLS and CDR2 as YYNGEE. The CDR3 loop spans 13 amino acids. Here the CDR3 reads CASARGHSYEQYF. The DNA of the CDR3 is TGTGCCAGTGCCCGGGGACACTCCTACGAGCAGTACTTC.